The T cell receptor (beta chain) under discussion was sequenced for a study of blood T cell repertoires in COVID-19. At the level of the study: Whether acute or convalescent, the COVID-19 samples came from the United States, Italy and Spain. Sample material is recorded as cDNA or gDNA derived from T cells, B-cell-depleted T cells, or PBMCs.

In the original processing: How many nucleated cells were present was estimated from reference gene primer amplification. The table came from immunoSEQ multiplex PCR; TCRdb's copy has only in-frame clones and leaves some out. V and J calls and clone size are as listed in that table; D and trimming were resolved from the DNA. This table has fewer than 75,000 clones, roughly 90% appearing once. The CDR3 consists of 14 residues. Germline CDR1 is GTSNPN and CDR2 is SVGIG (reference sequence). V lost 2 bases and J lost 5; bases outside the gene matches: 7. The rearrangement links TRBV30 to TRBJ2-7; 9 positions match TRBD1. The receptor was derived from a human donor in a cohort sampled during active COVID-19. Specimen: peripheral blood. The CDR3 loop is CAWSPLGTGNEQYF. As DNA, the CDR3 is TGTGCCTGGAGTCCCCTAGGGACAGGGAACGAGCAGTACTTC.